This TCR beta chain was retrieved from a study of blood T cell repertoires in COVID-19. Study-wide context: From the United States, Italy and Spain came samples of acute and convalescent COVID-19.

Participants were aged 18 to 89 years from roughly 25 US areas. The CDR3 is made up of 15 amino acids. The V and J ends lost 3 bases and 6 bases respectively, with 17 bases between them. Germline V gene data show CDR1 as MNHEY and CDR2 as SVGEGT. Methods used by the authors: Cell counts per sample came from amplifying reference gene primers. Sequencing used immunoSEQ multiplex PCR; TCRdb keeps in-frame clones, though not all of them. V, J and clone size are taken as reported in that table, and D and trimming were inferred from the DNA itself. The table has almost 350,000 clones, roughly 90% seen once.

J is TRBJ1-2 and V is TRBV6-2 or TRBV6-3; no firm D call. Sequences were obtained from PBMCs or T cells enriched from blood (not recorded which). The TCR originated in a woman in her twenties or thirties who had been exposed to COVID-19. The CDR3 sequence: CASSYRAERSNGYTF. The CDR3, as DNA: TGTGCCAGCAGTTATCGGGCGGAGCGGTCCAATGGCTACACCTTC.